The rows below give T cell receptor beta chains drawn from one sample of a study of T cells in localized non-small cell lung cancer. TCRdb's copy holds only in-frame clones and misses some; the assay was immunoSEQ multiplex PCR. Of fewer than 3,500 clones listed, 25% to 30% are singletons. The material sequenced was lung tumor tissue, taken before any cancer treatment. The receptors here all came from a man aged 18-49 years with stage I lung adenocarcinoma. The CDR3 runs from the conserved cysteine through the conserved F or W. The D gene is left open where the match is weak. The size of a clone is reported for some rows only, either as once, few or many, or as a class for expanded clones.

CASSISRGLYQPQHF,TGTGCCAGTAGTATCAGCAGGGGGCTTTATCAGCCCCAGCATTTT,TRBD1,NA,TRBV19,TRBJ1-5
CASTLRLADGTGELFF,TGTGCCAGCACCCTTCGACTAGCTGACGGCACCGGGGAGCTGTTTTTT,TRBD2,few,TRBV28,TRBJ2-2
CASSVPTGTGVGYTF,TGTGCCAGCAGCGTACCTACCGGGACAGGGGTCGGCTACACCTTC,TRBD1,few,TRBV9,TRBJ1-2
CASSEATGRLTEAFF,TGTGCCAGCAGTGAAGCTACTGGGCGGCTCACTGAAGCTTTCTTT,NA,few,TRBV6-1,TRBJ1-1
CAWSVLSTLARTF,TGTGCCTGGAGTGTATTATCGACCCTGGCTAGGACCTTC,NA,NA,TRBV30,TRBJ1-2
CASSQGQTGANVLTF,TGTGCCAGCAGCCAAGGACAGACTGGGGCCAACGTCCTGACTTTC,NA,NA,TRBV14,TRBJ2-6
CASSWGDGDGDYQPQHF,TGTGCCAGCAGTTGGGGGGACGGCGACGGGGACTATCAGCCCCAGCATTTT,NA,NA,TRBV28,TRBJ1-5
CASSLTDRAESGYYGYTF,TGTGCCAGCAGCTTAACGGACCGAGCGGAGTCGGGATACTATGGCTACACCTTC,NA,medium-sized,TRBV11-3,TRBJ1-2
CASSIDRGLAGANVLTF,TGTGCCAGTAGTATTGACAGGGGACTAGCTGGGGCCAACGTCCTGACTTTC,NA,NA,TRBV19,TRBJ2-6
CATRTSGGEYNEQFF,TGTGCCACCAGGACAAGCGGGGGGGAGTACAATGAGCAGTTCTTC,TRBD2,few,TRBV6-8,TRBJ2-1
CASSSTGITYEQYF,TGTGCCAGCAGCTCTACAGGGATAACCTACGAGCAGTACTTC,NA,NA,TRBV14,TRBJ2-7
CAWRVSGSYNEQFF,TGTGCCTGGAGGGTTTCTGGGTCCTACAATGAGCAGTTCTTC,NA,few,TRBV30,TRBJ2-1
CASSPGESTDTQYF,TGCGCCAGCAGCCCAGGTGAAAGCACAGATACGCAGTATTTT,NA,medium-sized,TRBV5-1,TRBJ2-3
CASSLVPTGYYNSPLHF,TGTGCCAGCAGCTTAGTCCCGACAGGTTACTATAATTCACCCCTCCACTTT,NA,medium-sized,TRBV11-3,TRBJ1-6
CASSAGGIVYGYTF,TGTGCCAGCAGCGCGGGGGGCATCGTCTATGGCTACACCTTC,NA,medium-sized,TRBV11-3,TRBJ1-2
CASSEGGLRYEQYF,TGCGCCAGCAGCGAGGGCGGACTTCGCTACGAGCAGTACTTC,NA,NA,TRBV5-1,TRBJ2-7
CASNGGSNTEAFF,TGTGCCAGCAACGGGGGATCGAACACTGAAGCTTTCTTT,NA,NA,TRBV9,TRBJ1-1
CASSYLGVTTEAFF,TGTGCCAGCAGTTACCTAGGGGTTACCACTGAAGCTTTCTTT,NA,NA,TRBV6-8,TRBJ1-1
CSVGRGSPYEQYF,TGCAGCGTTGGCAGGGGATCCCCCTACGAGCAGTACTTC,NA,NA,TRBV29-1,TRBJ2-7
CASSHEGAGTDTQYF,TGTGCCAGTAGTCACGAGGGAGCGGGAACAGATACGCAGTATTTT,TRBD2,NA,TRBV19,TRBJ2-3
CASSPGYKNEKLFF,TGTGCCAGCAGCCCAGGGTATAAGAATGAAAAACTGTTTTTT,NA,NA,TRBV11-3,TRBJ1-4
CASSETGFSSGNTIYF,TGTGCCAGCAGCGAAACGGGATTTAGCTCTGGAAACACCATATATTTT,NA,few,TRBV11-3,TRBJ1-3
CASSREGGTGAFEQYF,TGTGCCAGCAGCCGTGAAGGGGGGACAGGGGCTTTCGAGCAGTACTTC,TRBD1,few,TRBV14,TRBJ2-7
CASSERLAGGQFF,TGTGCCAGCAGCGAGCGACTAGCGGGGGGTCAGTTCTTC,TRBD2,NA,TRBV9,TRBJ2-1
CASSLGQGAGELFF,TGTGCCAGCAGCTTGGGACAGGGTGCCGGGGAGCTGTTTTTT,TRBD1,few,TRBV11-3,TRBJ2-2
CASSLIGTDQPQHF,TGTGCCAGCAGTTTGATAGGGACAGATCAGCCCCAGCATTTT,TRBD1,NA,TRBV28,TRBJ1-5
CASSLYGGNNQPQHF,TGTGCCAGCAGCTTATACGGGGGGAACAATCAGCCCCAGCATTTT,NA,few,TRBV11-3,TRBJ1-5
CASSWGQGEGNTQYF,TGTGCCAGCAGTTGGGGACAGGGGGAGGGAAATACGCAGTATTTT,TRBD1,few,TRBV7-6,TRBJ2-3
CASSIDMEQGKKTQYF,TGTGCCAGTAGTATAGATATGGAACAGGGAAAAAAGACCCAGTACTTC,NA,once,TRBV19,TRBJ2-5
CASKPADTTYYEQYF,TGTGCCAGTAAGCCGGCGGACACGACCTACTACGAGCAGTACTTC,NA,once,TRBV19,TRBJ2-7
CASGRPGNYGYTF,TGTGCCAGCGGAAGACCCGGGAACTATGGCTACACCTTC,NA,medium-sized,TRBV7-4,TRBJ1-2
CASSYSSRSSYNEQFF,TGTGCCAGCAGTTACTCTTCCAGGAGCTCCTACAATGAGCAGTTCTTC,NA,few,TRBV6-8,TRBJ2-1
CASSLGGRYSNQPQHF,TGTGCCAGCAGTTTAGGAGGCAGATATAGCAATCAGCCCCAGCATTTT,NA,few,TRBV27,TRBJ1-5
CAISEGEDLRETQYF,TGTGCCATCAGTGAAGGGGAGGATCTGAGAGAGACCCAGTACTTC,NA,few,TRBV10-3,TRBJ2-5
CASSLHLTGDTEAFF,TGTGCCAGCAGCCTGCACCTGACAGGGGACACTGAAGCTTTCTTT,TRBD1,few,TRBV11-3,TRBJ1-1
CASKKGSAEGIGGYTF,TGTGCCAGTAAGAAGGGGTCGGCGGAGGGGATCGGTGGCTACACCTTC,NA,NA,TRBV19,TRBJ1-2
CASTPGSGGSGELFF,TGTGCCAGCACCCCGGGGAGCGGGGGTAGCGGGGAGCTGTTTTTT,TRBD2,NA,TRBV9,TRBJ2-2
CASSAQQGLTEAFF,TGTGCCAGCAGCGCCCAACAGGGACTCACTGAAGCTTTCTTT,NA,NA,TRBV11-3,TRBJ1-1
CASSLTGFGYGYTF,TGTGCCAGCAGTTTGACAGGTTTCGGCTATGGCTACACCTTC,NA,NA,TRBV6-8,TRBJ1-2
CASSPTRGNQPQHF,TGTGCCAGCTCACCAACCAGGGGCAATCAGCCCCAGCATTTT,NA,NA,TRBV18,TRBJ1-5
CASSRAGASGNTIYF,TGTGCCAGTAGCCGGGCCGGCGCCTCTGGAAACACCATATATTTT,NA,NA,TRBV19,TRBJ1-3
CASSPPTESYGYTF,TGTGCCAGCTCACCACCGACAGAAAGCTATGGCTACACCTTC,NA,large,TRBV18,TRBJ1-2
CASRLETRGTEQYF,TGTGCCAGCAGGTTGGAGACCCGGGGAACCGAGCAGTACTTC,NA,NA,TRBV11-3,TRBJ2-7
CASSPPTGVYEQYF,TGTGCCAGCTCACCACCTACAGGGGTCTACGAGCAGTACTTC,TRBD1,few,TRBV18,TRBJ2-7
CAWRRKTTGPLYGYTF,TGTGCCTGGAGACGTAAGACGACAGGGCCCCTCTATGGCTACACCTTC,TRBD1,few,TRBV30,TRBJ1-2
CASSDNREMNTEAFF,TGTGCCAGCAGTGATAATAGGGAGATGAACACTGAAGCTTTCTTT,NA,NA,TRBV9,TRBJ1-1
CASSQGQNYGYTF,TGTGCCAGCAGCCAAGGACAGAACTATGGCTACACCTTC,NA,NA,TRBV14,TRBJ1-2
CSVQRGGYGYTF,TGCAGCGTTCAAAGGGGCGGCTATGGCTACACCTTC,NA,large,TRBV29-1,TRBJ1-2
CASRGHGTADIYGYTF,TGTGCCAGCAGAGGACACGGGACGGCGGATATTTATGGCTACACCTTC,NA,medium-sized,TRBV6-8,TRBJ1-2
CAWSRAYEQYF,TGTGCCTGGAGTCGGGCTTACGAGCAGTACTTC,NA,NA,TRBV30,TRBJ2-7
CASSSGTGAKNIQYF,TGTGCCAGCAGTTCTGGGACAGGGGCCAAAAACATTCAGTACTTC,TRBD1,few,TRBV6-8,TRBJ2-4
CASRVQGRNTEAFF,TGTGCCAGCAGGGTACAGGGCAGGAACACTGAAGCTTTCTTT,NA,NA,TRBV27,TRBJ1-1
CASSRTHYEQYF,TGTGCCAGCAGCCGGACCCACTACGAGCAGTACTTC,NA,few,TRBV6-8,TRBJ2-7
CASGLVHGRTYEQYF,TGTGCTAGTGGTTTGGTACATGGCAGAACCTACGAGCAGTACTTC,NA,NA,TRBV12-5,TRBJ2-7
CASSPPSRGYGYTF,TGTGCCAGCTCACCACCCAGCAGGGGCTATGGCTACACCTTC,NA,NA,TRBV18,TRBJ1-2
CASSLDSGNNEQFF,TGTGCCAGCAGCTTAGATAGCGGAAACAATGAGCAGTTCTTC,NA,medium-sized,TRBV11-3,TRBJ2-1
CASSYSSGIVNQPQHF,TGTGCCAGCAGTTACTCGTCAGGGATAGTCAATCAGCCCCAGCATTTT,NA,few,TRBV6-8,TRBJ1-5